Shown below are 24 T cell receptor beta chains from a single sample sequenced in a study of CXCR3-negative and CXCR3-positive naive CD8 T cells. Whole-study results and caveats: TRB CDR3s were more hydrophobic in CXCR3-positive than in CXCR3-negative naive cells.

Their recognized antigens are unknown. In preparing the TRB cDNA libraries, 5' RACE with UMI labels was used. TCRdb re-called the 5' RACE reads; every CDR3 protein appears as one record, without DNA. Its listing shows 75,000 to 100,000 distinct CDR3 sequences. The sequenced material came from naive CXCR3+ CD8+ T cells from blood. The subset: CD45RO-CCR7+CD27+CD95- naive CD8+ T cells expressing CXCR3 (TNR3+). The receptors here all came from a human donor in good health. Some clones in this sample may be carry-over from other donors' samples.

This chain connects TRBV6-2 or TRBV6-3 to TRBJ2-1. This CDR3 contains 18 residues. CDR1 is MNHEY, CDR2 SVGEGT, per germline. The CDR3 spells CASSYDSEHSLAYNEQFF.

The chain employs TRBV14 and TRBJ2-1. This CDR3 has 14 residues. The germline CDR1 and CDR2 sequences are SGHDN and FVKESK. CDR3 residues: CASSQGWAHNEQFF.

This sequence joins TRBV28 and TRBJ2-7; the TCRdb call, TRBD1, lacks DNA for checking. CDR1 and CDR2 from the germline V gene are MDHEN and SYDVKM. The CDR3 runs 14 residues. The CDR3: CASSFGGISYEQYF.

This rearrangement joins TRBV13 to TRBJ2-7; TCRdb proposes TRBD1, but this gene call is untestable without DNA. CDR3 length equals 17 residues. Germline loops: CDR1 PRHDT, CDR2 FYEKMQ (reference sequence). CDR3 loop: CASSIPGQGRSSYEQYF.

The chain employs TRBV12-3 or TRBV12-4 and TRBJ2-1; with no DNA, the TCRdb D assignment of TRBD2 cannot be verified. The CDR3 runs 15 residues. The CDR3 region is CASRAAGGIYNEQFF.

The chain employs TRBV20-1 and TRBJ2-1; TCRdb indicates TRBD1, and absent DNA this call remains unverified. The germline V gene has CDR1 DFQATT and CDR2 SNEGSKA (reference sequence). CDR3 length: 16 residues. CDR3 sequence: CSASNGRRGSDNEQFF.

CDR3 residues: CASSQDTYNEQFF. This chain connects TRBV12-3 or TRBV12-4 to TRBJ2-1. The CDR3 loop spans 13 amino acids.

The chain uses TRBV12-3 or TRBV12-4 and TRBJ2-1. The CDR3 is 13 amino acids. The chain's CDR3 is CASSSRISGEQFF.

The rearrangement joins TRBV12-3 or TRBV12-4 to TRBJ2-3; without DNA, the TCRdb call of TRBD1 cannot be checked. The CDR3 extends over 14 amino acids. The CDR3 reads CASSLPWGPDTQYF.

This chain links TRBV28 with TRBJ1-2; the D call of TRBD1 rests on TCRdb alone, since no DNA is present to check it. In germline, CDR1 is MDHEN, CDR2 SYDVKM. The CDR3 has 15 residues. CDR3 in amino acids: CASSLNRGLHYGYTF.

CDR3 loop: CASSSGWKHGNEQFF. This chain joins TRBV13 and TRBJ2-1. Germline loops: CDR1 PRHDT, CDR2 FYEKMQ (reference sequence). The length of the CDR3 is 15 residues.

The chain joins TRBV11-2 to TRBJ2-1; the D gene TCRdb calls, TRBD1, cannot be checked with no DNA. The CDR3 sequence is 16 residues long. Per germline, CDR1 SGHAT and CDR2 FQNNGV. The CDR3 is CASSFRDRGIYNEQFF.

CDR3 protein: CASSLGIAGELFF. The rearrangement uses TRBV11-3 and TRBJ2-2. Germline values: CDR1 SGHNT, CDR2 YENEEA. CDR3 length: 13 residues.

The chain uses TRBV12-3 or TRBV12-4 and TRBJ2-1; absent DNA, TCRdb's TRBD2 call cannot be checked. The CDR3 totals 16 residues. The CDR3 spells CASSSVLANLLNEQFF.

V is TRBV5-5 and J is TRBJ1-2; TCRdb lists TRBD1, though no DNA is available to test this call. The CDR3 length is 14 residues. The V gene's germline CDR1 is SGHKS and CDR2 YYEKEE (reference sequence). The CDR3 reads CASSYRDGHVLDTF.

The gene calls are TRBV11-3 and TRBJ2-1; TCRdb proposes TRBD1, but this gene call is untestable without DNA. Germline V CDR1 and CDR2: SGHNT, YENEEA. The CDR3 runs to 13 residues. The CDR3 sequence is CASSPGAGYEQFF.

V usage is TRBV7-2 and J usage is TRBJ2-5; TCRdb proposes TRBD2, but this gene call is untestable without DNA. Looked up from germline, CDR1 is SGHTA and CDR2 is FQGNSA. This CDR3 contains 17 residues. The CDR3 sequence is CASSLTPPGLAGGFGYF.

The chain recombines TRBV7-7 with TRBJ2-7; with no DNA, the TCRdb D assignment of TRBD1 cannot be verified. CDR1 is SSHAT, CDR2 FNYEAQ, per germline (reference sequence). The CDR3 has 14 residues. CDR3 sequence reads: CSSSSGTGSYEQYF. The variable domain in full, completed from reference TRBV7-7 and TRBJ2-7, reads GAGVSQSPRYKVTKRGQDVTLRCDPISSHATLYWYQQALGQGPEFLTYFNYEAQPDKSGLPSDRFSAERPEGSISTLTIQRTEQRDSAMYRCSSSSGTGSYEQYFGPGTRLTVT.

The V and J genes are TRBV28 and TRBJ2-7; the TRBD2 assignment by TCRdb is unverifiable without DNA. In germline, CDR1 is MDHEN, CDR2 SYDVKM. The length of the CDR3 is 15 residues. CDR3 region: CASSSPSGGLDEQYF.

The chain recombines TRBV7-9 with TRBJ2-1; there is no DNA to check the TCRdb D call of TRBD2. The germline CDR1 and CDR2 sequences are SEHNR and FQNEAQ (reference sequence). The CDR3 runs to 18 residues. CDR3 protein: CASSLPEATSGRLDEQFF.

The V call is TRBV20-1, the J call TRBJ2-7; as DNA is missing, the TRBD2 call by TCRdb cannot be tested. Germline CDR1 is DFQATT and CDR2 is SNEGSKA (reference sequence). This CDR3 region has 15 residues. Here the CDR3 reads CSARSGTSVSYEQYF.

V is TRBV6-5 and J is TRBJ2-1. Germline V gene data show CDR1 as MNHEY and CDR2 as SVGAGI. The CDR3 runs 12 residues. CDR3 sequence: CASSEPENEQFF.

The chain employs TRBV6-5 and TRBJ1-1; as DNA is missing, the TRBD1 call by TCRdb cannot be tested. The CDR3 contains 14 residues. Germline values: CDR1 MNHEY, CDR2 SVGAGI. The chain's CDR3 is CASSYLRRDGEAFF.

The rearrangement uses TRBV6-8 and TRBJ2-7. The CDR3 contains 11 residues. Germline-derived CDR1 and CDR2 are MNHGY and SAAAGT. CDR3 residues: CASVRGYEQYF.